The 3 T cell receptor beta chains below come from one sample, sequenced in a study of blood T cell repertoires in COVID-19. The assay was immunoSEQ multiplex PCR, and TCRdb's table has in-frame clones only and misses some. The data contain about 53,000 clones, roughly 88% of them singletons. Sequenced sample: peripheral blood. The receptors here all came from an elderly man with acute or convalescent COVID-19.

The gene calls are TRBV28 and TRBJ2-3; 15 nucleotides align to TRBD2. CDR3 length equals 19 residues. In germline, CDR1 is MDHEN, CDR2 SYDVKM. Germline trimming cut 4 bases from V and 4 bases from J; bases unmatched to any gene: 12. In nucleotides, the CDR3 is TGTGCCAGCAGTTCGGGACTAGCGGGGGGTCTCTTCGTGGCAGATACGCAGTATTTT. Translation: CASSSGLAGGLFVADTQYF. The full variable domain, completed using reference TRBV28 and TRBJ2-3, is DVKVTQSSRYLVKRTGEKVFLECVQDMDHENMFWYRQDPGLGLRLIYFSYDVKMKEKGDIPEGYSVSREKKERFSLILESASTNQTSMYLCASSSGLAGGLFVADTQYFGPGTRLTVL.

This chain connects TRBV15 to TRBJ2-3; 8 nucleotides agree with TRBD2. V gave up 5 bases and J gave up 0 bases; unmatched junction bases: 4. Germline lookup yields CDR1 LNHNV and CDR2 YYDKDF (reference sequence). CDR3 length: 15 residues. The CDR3 coding sequence is TGTGCCACCAGCCGCGGACTAGCCAGCACAGATACGCAGTATTTT. Protein product: CATSRGLASTDTQYF.

This clone was seen a single time. The chain employs TRBV7-6 and TRBJ2-7, with 8 bases that match TRBD1. The J segment lost 2 bases and the V segment lost 5 bases, leaving 17 bases of the junction unmatched. CDR1 is SGHVS and CDR2 is FNYEAQ in the germline V gene. The CDR3 spans 18 residues. The CDR3 nucleotides read TGTGCCAGCAGCCGCAAATCATATCCGGGACAGGATCCCTACGAGCAGTACTTC. Translating it yields CASSRKSYPGQDPYEQYF.